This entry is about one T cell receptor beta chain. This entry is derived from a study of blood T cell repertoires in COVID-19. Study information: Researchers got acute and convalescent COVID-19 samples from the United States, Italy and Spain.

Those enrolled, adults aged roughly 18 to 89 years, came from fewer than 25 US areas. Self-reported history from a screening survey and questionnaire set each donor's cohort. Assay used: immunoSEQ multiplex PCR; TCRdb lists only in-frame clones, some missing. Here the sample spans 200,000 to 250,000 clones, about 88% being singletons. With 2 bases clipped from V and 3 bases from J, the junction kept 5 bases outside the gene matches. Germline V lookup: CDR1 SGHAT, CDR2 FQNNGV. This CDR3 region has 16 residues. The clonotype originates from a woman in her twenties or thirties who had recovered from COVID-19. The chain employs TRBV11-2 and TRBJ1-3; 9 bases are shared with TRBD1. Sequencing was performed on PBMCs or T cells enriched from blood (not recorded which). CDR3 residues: CASSLNDRGYGNTIYF. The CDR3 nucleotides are TGTGCCAGCAGCTTAAACGACAGGGGGTATGGAAACACCATATATTTT.